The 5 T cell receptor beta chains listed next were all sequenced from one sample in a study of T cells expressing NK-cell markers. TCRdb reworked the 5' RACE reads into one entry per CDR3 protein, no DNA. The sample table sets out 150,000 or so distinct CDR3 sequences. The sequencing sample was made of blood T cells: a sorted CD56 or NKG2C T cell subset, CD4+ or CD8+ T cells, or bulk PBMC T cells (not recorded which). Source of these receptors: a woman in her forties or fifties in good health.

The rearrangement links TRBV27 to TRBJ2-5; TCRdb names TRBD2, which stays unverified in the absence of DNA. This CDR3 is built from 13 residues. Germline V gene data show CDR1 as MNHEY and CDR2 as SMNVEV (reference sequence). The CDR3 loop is CASSLAGRQTQYF.

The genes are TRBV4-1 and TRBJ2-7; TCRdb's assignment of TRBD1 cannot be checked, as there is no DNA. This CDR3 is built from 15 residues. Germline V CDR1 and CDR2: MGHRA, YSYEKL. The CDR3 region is CASSQGGGAAYEQYF.

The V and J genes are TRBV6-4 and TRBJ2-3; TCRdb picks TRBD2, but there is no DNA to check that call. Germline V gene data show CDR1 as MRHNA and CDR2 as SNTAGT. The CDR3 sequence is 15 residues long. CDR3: CASSDSAGGSDTQYF.

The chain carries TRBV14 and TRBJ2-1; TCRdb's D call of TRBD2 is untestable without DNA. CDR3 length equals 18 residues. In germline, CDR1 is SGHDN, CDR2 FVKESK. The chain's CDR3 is CASSQVPGTSGSSGEQFF.

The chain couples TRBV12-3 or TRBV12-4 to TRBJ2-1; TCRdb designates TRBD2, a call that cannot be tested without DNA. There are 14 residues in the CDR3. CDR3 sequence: CASLPGLTGIMQFF.